This TCR beta chain appears in the sequencing data of a study of cytomegalovirus exposure and HLA in healthy donors (dated by TCRdb to the late 2010s). General notes on the study: An earlier analysis of roughly 500 of the donors reported 276 Gb of sequence data and 117 million unique TCR beta sequences obtained from approximately 180 million T cells. An early release covering 500 to 750 HLA-typed donors comprised approximately 300 gigabases of sequencing data and around 80 million unique TCR sequences. In a later genetic analysis, genome-wide SNP genotypes for about 55% of the roughly 700 donors were used, and that subset was treated as a discovery cohort. Rather than drawing on any new phenotypic data, the later analysis identified candidate immune exposures from TCR beta sequences and the way those sequences occurred across donors. The T cell repertoires of some 700 subjects were profiled by immunosequencing and related to cytomegalovirus serostatus. High-throughput TCR immunosequencing, statistical association of individual TCRs with disease status, and machine learning were combined to predict cytomegalovirus infection status. A handful of DR-DQ haplotypes were handled as single units for association and clustering because linkage in the cohort was strong. Among some 410 genotyped donors of the cohort, an average of approximately 240,000 unique TCR beta nucleotide sequences were sequenced per donor, around 18% of them non-productive. An earlier analysis of 587 of the donors used high-throughput TCR beta sequencing to judge whether each TCR beta V gene segment behaved as functional or pseudogenic. Donor age, sex, ethnicity and CMV serostatus were collected together with the repertoire data. The number of typed donors differed by locus: about 620-630 for A, B, C, DRB1 and DQB1; about 520 for DQA1; around 580 for DPA1; and roughly 490 for DPB1. A later analysis re-analyzed previously published TCR beta repertoires from approximately 670 donors and added high-resolution HLA genotyping to study TCR occurrence patterns. A separate validation cohort of some 130 different subjects was used in addition to the roughly 620-subject first cohort. Class I and class II HLA loci were covered by the typing at four-digit resolution. All discovery cohort repertoires had been generated on a single sequencing platform. The study was designed to test whether signatures of past pathogen exposure could be identified by cataloging public T cell receptors. Of the roughly 420 genotyped donors, less than 85% were placed in the genetic ancestry cluster associated with self-reported Caucasian donors. Beyond this particular receptor, the publication reports: According to a later analysis, most CMV-associated TCR beta chains appeared to be HLA-restricted, and the HLA associations seemed to be driven largely by CMV exposure. A total of 150 or so TCR beta chains were listed by the study as associated with cytomegalovirus. Specific HLA alleles were associated with 16,951 TCR beta sequences at a false discovery rate of 0.05 in a later analysis. Assigning TCR associations to individual alleles was difficult when HLA alleles, especially DR and DQ, strongly co-occurred. Immune exposure information for the cohort was limited to CMV serostatus. In a later analysis, the rate of TCR association differed among HLA loci, with DRB1 alleles having the most associated TCRs and HLA-C alleles having the fewest. Broadly in line with IMGT annotations, most TCR beta V segments showed up in productive rearrangements about 87% or about 30% of the time in an earlier analysis of some 590 of the donors. According to a later analysis, parvovirus B19, influenza, CMV and Epstein-Barr virus appeared linked to several top co-occurrence clusters. The authors suggested that the approach could potentially be generalized to other disease states and immunological phenotypes. Correlated functional status among segregating V segments might be attributable to linkage disequilibrium, but an unknown experimental factor could not be ruled out. Presence/absence analyses assumed roughly uniform sequencing depth across donors, an assumption that may not hold. A cluster of highly shared sequence variants was judged likely to be a technical artifact of the sequencing pipeline. Because HLA typing was unavailable for some donors at each locus, only the typed subset was used in association tests. In vitro tests confirmed that a few of the cytomegalovirus-associated TCR beta chains recognize cytomegalovirus antigens. Because the 87-base-pair reads could not distinguish some IMGT-functional V segments, including TRBV6-2 and TRBV6-3, those segments were excluded. According to a later genetic analysis, donors in an Asian-associated ancestry cluster had fewer N-insertions in productive TCRs than the roughly 700-donor mean. A later genetic analysis associated a missense DCLRE1C variant with V-gene and J-gene trimming of TCR beta chains, and an independent cohort replicated the association. In a later analysis, HLA-associated TCR beta chains were found to be more clonally expanded and to have lower generation probabilities than equally common non-associated chains. A further reported finding was that TCR beta sequences accurately predicted the HLA-A and HLA-B alleles for most subjects in the first cohort. The classifier was reported to diagnose cytomegalovirus status with high specificity and sensitivity in both the original and validation cohorts. About 17 rarely observed V segments, including chromosome 9 orphons, were excluded from the earlier analysis of 550 to 700 of the donors because counts were too low. The cohort was sequenced for TCR beta chains only, and without alpha or paired-chain data the features that could be detected were limited. Across donors, most TCR sequences were observed very rarely, whereas some public TCRs were present in many individuals.

Turning to this clone: No antigen is known for it. There are no base qualities to consult, and no much larger clone falls within one base.

The cohort consisted of 666 healthy bone marrow donors. At the time of sampling, all cohort members were nominally healthy, though unrecorded immune exposures were likely present. The donor was CMV seropositive and belonged to the group of a few hundred seropositive cohort members. Each donor provided a peripheral blood sample, and peripheral blood mononuclear cells were used for TCR beta sequencing. The Qiagen DNeasy Blood Extraction Kit was used to extract genomic DNA from the blood cell samples. Library prep was done by the immunoSEQ multiplex PCR assay. For the multiplex PCR, a mixture combining 60 forward primers for TCR Vbeta segments and 13 reverse primers for TCR Jbeta segments was used. The CDR3 region of rearranged TCR beta genes was amplified from genomic DNA by a multiplex PCR assay. Amplified TCR beta libraries were sequenced as 87-base-pair reads on the Illumina HiSeq System. The published analysis was carried out like this. A later analysis tallied tens of millions of unique TCR beta chains across the roughly 610 repertoires, and around 10 million of those chains were shared by two or more donors. To remove PCR and sequencing errors, raw reads were error-corrected and collapsed into unique sequences using a nearest-neighbor algorithm that merged closely related sequences. V, D and J gene segments were assigned by aligning CDR3 sequences to IMGT reference sequences. For a sequence to be retained, a match of at least six nucleotides to both a V gene segment and a J gene segment was required. A rearrangement was called productive if the CDR3 had no stop codons and remained in frame with V and J, and every other rearrangement was called non-productive. Following IMGT convention, CDR3 was defined as the stretch from the second conserved V-encoded cysteine up to the conserved J-encoded phenylalanine. In an earlier analysis of just under 600 of the donors, sequences lacking an unambiguous match to a single V gene segment were excluded. An earlier analysis of fewer than 750 of the donors called V segments functional above 56.7% productive rearrangements and segregating when the between-donor standard deviation exceeded 5%. To diagnose cytomegalovirus status from the catalog of TCR beta chain sequences, a statistical classification framework was built. V and J gene assignment, in a later analysis, came from comparing TCR nucleotide sequences with IMGT/GENE-DB human TR gene sequences. Using the TCRdist pipeline, a later analysis assigned CDR3 sequences along with most-parsimonious VDJ recombination scenarios. In a later analysis, each TCR beta chain was defined by its CDR3 amino acid sequence together with its V-gene family, and reads without a unique V-gene family were excluded. In a later analysis, 500 to 650 highly shared, low-generation-probability nucleotide sequences were removed to address suspected cross-contamination and a sequencing artifact. For each public chain, a later analysis derived a clonal expansion index from normalized ranks of inferred template counts within each repertoire. Generation probabilities in a later analysis came from a VDJ recombination model fitted to out-of-frame rearrangements, and those results were checked against IGoR. In a later analysis, TCR-TCR, TCR-HLA and TCR-CMV co-occurrence was scored with hypergeometric tests, and a repertoire-size bias correction was applied to TCR pairs. False discovery rates were estimated in a later analysis by permuting HLA or CMV assignments 20 times. In a later analysis, co-occurring TCRs were grouped using DBSCAN, and TCRdist sequence similarity was added for clustering within HLA-allele-positive subsets. For co-occurrence clustering, repertoires with fewer than 30,000 or more than 120,000 public chains were excluded, along with five or six repertoires with anomalous nucleotide sharing. The immuneACCESS repertoire file appears here via TCRdb, limited to in-frame rearrangements. These files lack a portion of the clones; in checked studies, under half of the deficit traces to unresolved V genes, and the cause of the others is not known. That table furnishes V, J and clone size, whereas the DNA furnished D and trimming. Recorded for this sample are about 80,000 clones; 70% to 80% of them occurred a single time. Clones ranked in the top ten supply roughly 25% of the sample.

Trimmed from V: 9 bases; trimmed from J: 5 bases; junction bases lacking a gene match: 8. The CDR3 contains 13 residues, cysteine and phenylalanine counted. Solely the CDR3 DNA is kept, with 39 bases framed from the first base. In the germline V gene, CDR1 corresponds to ENHRY and CDR2 to SYGVKD. Recombination connected TRBV10-3 to TRBJ1-1, with 8 middle bases fitting TRBD1. Sequenced: PBMCs. This TCR was recovered from a woman aged 45-65 years in good health and CMV-seropositive. The nucleotides read TGTGCCATACGGACAGGGTCGGCGACTGAAGCTTTCTTT. This gives the protein CAIRTGSATEAFF.